The 7 T cell receptor beta chains below all came from one sample that was sequenced in a study of T cell changes during pregnancy in multiple sclerosis. Method: immunoSEQ multiplex PCR; TCRdb's copy keeps in-frame clones and lacks some. Among about 44,000 clones listed, around 96% were seen once. Source: peripheral blood, taken in the second trimester of pregnancy. The receptors originated from a female donor with multiple sclerosis, enrolled in a pregnancy study.

V and J are TRBV13 and TRBJ2-1, with D perhaps matching TRBD2 (5 bases). V was trimmed by 5 bases and J by 8 bases, leaving 22 bases between them. CDR3 length: 16 residues. The V gene's germline CDR1 is PRHDT and CDR2 FYEKMQ (reference sequence). CDR3 loop: CASSGIANLIPDEQFF. DNA for the CDR3: TGTGCCAGCAGCGGGATAGCGAATCTCATCCCCGATGAGCAGTTCTTC.

The V and J genes are TRBV2 and TRBJ2-5; D perhaps matches TRBD1 (5 bases). Germline loops: CDR1 SNHLY, CDR2 FYNNEI. The V end was cut by 4 bases, the J end by 2 bases, with 5 bases between. The CDR3 sequence is 12 residues long. The CDR3 nucleotides read TGTGCCAGCAGTGGGACACAAGAGACCCAGTACTTC. As protein: CASSGTQETQYF.

The CDR3 DNA reads TGTGCCAGCAGTGAGGACAGCTCCTACAATGAGCAGTTCTTC. Protein: CASSEDSSYNEQFF. The chain joins TRBV6-4 to TRBJ2-1; the D gene is possibly TRBD1 (6 bases). The CDR3 covers 14 residues. Germline CDR1 and CDR2: MRHNA and SNTAGT. V lost 3 bases to trimming and J lost 0 bases, with 6 bases between them.

For the CDR3, the DNA is TGTGCCAGCAGCCGGGGGACCTTCACCGGGGAGCTGTTTTTT. It specifies CASSRGTFTGELFF. V usage is TRBV7-2 and J usage is TRBJ2-2, with D tentatively TRBD2 (6 bases). CDR3 length: 14 amino acids. The germline CDR1 and CDR2 sequences are SGHTA and FQGNSA. Trimming removed 5 bases from V and 4 bases from J, with 11 bases in between.

The sample holds one count of this clone. The chain couples TRBV27 to TRBJ1-2, with D tentatively TRBD1 (5 bases). CDR1 is MNHEY and CDR2 is SMNVEV in the germline V gene (reference sequence). CDR3 size: 16 residues. V lost 0 bases to trimming and J lost 5 bases, with 16 bases between them. CDR3 coding DNA: TGTGCCAGCAGTTTATCATTCTCGACAGCACCTTATGGCTACACCTTC. It codes for CASSLSFSTAPYGYTF.

The chain joins TRBV7-2 to TRBJ1-1; 10 nucleotides agree with TRBD1. The CDR3 runs to 15 residues. The junction had 6 bases not matched to a gene; V was cut back by 4 bases and J by 4 bases. CDR1 SGHTA and CDR2 FQGNSA come from the germline V gene. The CDR3 DNA reads as TGTGCCAGCAGCTCCGGGGACAGGGGACTCACTGAAGCTTTCTTT. Its protein is CASSSGDRGLTEAFF.

The chain combines TRBV2 with TRBJ2-3, with TRBD2 identical over 13 bases. Germline-derived CDR1 and CDR2 are SNHLY and FYNNEI. The CDR3 length is 15 residues. The J segment lost 8 bases and the V segment lost 1 base, leaving 3 bases of the junction unmatched. The chain's CDR3 is CASSEGTSGGPTQYF. The DNA of the CDR3 is TGTGCCAGCAGTGAAGGGACTAGCGGGGGACCTACGCAGTATTTT.